This entry lists 7 T cell receptor beta chains sequenced from one sample in a study of liver allograft versus peripheral blood T cells. In the study overall: Transplanted-liver and recipient peripheral blood T cell receptor repertoires were compared.

TCRdb processed the reads anew with MiXCR; each CDR3 protein has one entry. The sample consists of approximately 10,000 distinct CDR3 sequences, 19% of them appearing once. Receptors were obtained from a human patient who had a liver transplant. Some T cells here may be from the graft donor.

This chain links TRBV20-1 with TRBJ2-7; D might be TRBD1 (6 bases). V gave up 4 bases and J gave up 0 bases, with 7 bases separating them. Germline-derived CDR1 and CDR2 are DFQATT and SNEGSKA (reference sequence). The CDR3 is made up of 12 amino acids. The CDR3 coding sequence is TGCAGTGCTAACAGGGCCTCCTACGAGCAGTACTTC. Translating it yields CSANRASYEQYF.

By share of the sample, this clonotype is medium-sized. The gene calls are TRBV27 and TRBJ2-6; the match to TRBD2 covers 8 bases. CDR3 length equals 18 residues. Germline loops: CDR1 MNHEY, CDR2 SMNVEV (reference sequence). V lost 5 bases, J lost 3 bases, and 12 bases stayed unmatched. CDR3 protein: CASSKRGRGAVGANVLTF. Written as DNA, the CDR3 is TGTGCCAGCAGTAAACGGGGGCGGGGGGCGGTTGGGGCCAACGTCCTGACTTTC. The entire variable domain, with the rest obtained from reference TRBV27 and TRBJ2-6, is as follows: EAQVTQNPRYLITVTGKKLTVTCSQNMNHEYMSWYRQDPGLGLRQIYYSMNVEVTDKGDVPEGYKVSRKEKRNFPLILESPSPNQTSLYFCASSKRGRGAVGANVLTFGAGSRLTVL.

This sequence joins TRBV11-3 and TRBJ2-1; no firm D call. Trimming took 1 base from V and 9 from J, leaving 10 bases between them. The germline gives CDR1 SGHNT, CDR2 YENEEA. The CDR3 has 13 residues. In DNA, the CDR3 is TGTGCCAGCAGCTTAGCACTTACTGGTGAGCAGTTCTTC. This sequence encodes CASSLALTGEQFF.

By proportion, this clonotype is medium-sized. The chain recombines TRBV18 with TRBJ1-1; a possible D gene is TRBD1 (6 bases). The CDR3 length is 13 residues. The ends were cut back, 7 bases at V and 3 bases at J, with 12 bases in the middle. Germline CDR1 is KGHSH and CDR2 is LQKENI. The DNA of the CDR3 is TGTGCCAGCTTGGGACAACCTGACACTGAAGCTTTCTTT. It yields the protein CASLGQPDTEAFF.

The CDR3 sequence is CASSQTAGSGRIKETQYF. As DNA, the CDR3 is TGTGCCAGTAGTCAAACGGCGGGTAGCGGGAGGATTAAAGAGACCCAGTACTTC. The chain is built from TRBV19 and TRBJ2-5; 10 bases agree with TRBD2. Trimming at V came to 5 bases and at J to 3 bases, leaving 15 bases not matched to a gene. Germline CDR1 LNHDA, CDR2 SQIVND (reference sequence). CDR3 length: 18 residues.

In this sample, this clonotype is medium-sized. The rearrangement links TRBV19 to TRBJ2-2; D possibly corresponds to TRBD1 (6 bases). The CDR3 consists of 16 residues. The V and J ends lost 6 bases and 1 base respectively, with 15 bases between them. CDR1 and CDR2 from the germline V gene are LNHDA and SQIVND (reference sequence). The CDR3 reads CASSRPPGQNTGELFF. CDR3 bases: TGTGCCAGTAGCAGACCTCCGGGACAGAACACCGGGGAGCTGTTTTTT.

The genes are TRBV28 and TRBJ2-7; perhaps D is TRBD1 or TRBD2 (6 bases each). Trimming pared 5 bases from V and 7 bases from J, leaving 21 bases between. The V gene's germline CDR1 is MDHEN and CDR2 SYDVKM. CDR3 length equals 15 residues. Written as DNA, the CDR3 is TGTGCCAGCAGTACAAAACCCGGGGGCCCGGGGGAGCAGTACTTC. Encoded protein: CASSTKPGGPGEQYF.